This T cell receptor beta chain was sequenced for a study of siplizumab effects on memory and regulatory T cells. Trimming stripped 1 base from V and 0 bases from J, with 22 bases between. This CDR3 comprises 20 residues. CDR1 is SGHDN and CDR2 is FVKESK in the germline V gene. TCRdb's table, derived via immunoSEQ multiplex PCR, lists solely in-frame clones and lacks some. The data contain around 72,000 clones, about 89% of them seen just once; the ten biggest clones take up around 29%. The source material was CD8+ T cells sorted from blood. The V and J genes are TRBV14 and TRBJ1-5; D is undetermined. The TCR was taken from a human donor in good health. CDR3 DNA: TGTGCCAGCAGCCAAGTAGGGATGCGAATAGATGAGAATAGCAATCAGCCCCAGCATTTT. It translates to CASSQVGMRIDENSNQPQHF.